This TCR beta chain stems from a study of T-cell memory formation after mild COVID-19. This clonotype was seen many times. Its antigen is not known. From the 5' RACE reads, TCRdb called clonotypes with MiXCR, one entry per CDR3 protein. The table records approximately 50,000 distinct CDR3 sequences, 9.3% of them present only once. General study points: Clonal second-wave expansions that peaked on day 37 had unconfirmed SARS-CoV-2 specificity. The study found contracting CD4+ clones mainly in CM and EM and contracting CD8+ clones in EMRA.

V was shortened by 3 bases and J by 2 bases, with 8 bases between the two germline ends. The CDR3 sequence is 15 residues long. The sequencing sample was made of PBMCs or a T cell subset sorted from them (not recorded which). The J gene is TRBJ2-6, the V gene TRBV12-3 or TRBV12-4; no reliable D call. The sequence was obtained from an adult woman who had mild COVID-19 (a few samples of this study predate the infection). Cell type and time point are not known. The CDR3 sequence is CASSLVGTGANVLTF. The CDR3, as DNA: TGTGCCAGCAGTTTGGTGGGGACTGGGGCCAACGTCCTGACTTTC.